A selection of T cell receptor beta chains follows, all from one sample in a study of T-cell reconstitution after alpha-beta-depleted transplantation in children. TCRdb analysed the PCR reads with MiXCR anew, one entry per CDR3 protein. The sample comprises tens of thousands of distinct CDR3 sequences, 5.5% to 7.5% of which are singletons, and over 30% rests with the top ten. Here the sequenced sample was PBMCs, mostly from graft donor cells, taken 60 days after TCRalphabeta/CD19-depleted stem cell transplant. Receptor source: a female patient between 2 and 15 years old who had a stem cell transplant for aplastic anemia, so the T cells may come from the graft donor. CDR3s include the opening cysteine and the closing phenylalanine or tryptophan. A D gene is named only where the DNA matches it firmly. The size field is filled for only some rows; it gives once, few, many or a size class.

D	V	J	size	CDR3	DNA
-	TRBV20-1	TRBJ2-1	many	CSARGANEQFF	TGCAGTGCTAGAGGGGCCAATGAGCAGTTCTTC
-	TRBV5-1	TRBJ2-1	-	CASSLDEGYWSYNEQFF	TGCGCCAGCAGCTTGGATGAGGGATATTGGTCCTACAATGAGCAGTTCTTC
-	TRBV6-2/TRBV6-3	TRBJ2-5	many	CASSYSSRKETQYF	TGTGCCAGCAGTTACTCCAGTCGGAAGGAGACCCAGTACTTC
TRBD2	TRBV4-2	TRBJ2-5	many	CASSRTSGQETQYF	TGTGCCAGCAGCCGGACTAGCGGCCAAGAGACCCAGTACTTC
-	TRBV28	TRBJ2-5	many	CASSPSGRKETQYF	TGTGCCAGCAGTCCCTCGGGCAGAAAAGAGACCCAGTACTTC
TRBD2	TRBV5-1	TRBJ2-7	many	CASSRGTSGYEQYF	TGCGCCAGCAGCCGCGGGACTAGCGGCTACGAGCAGTACTTC
-	TRBV20-1	TRBJ1-4	many	CSARAGHLGEKLFF	TGCAGTGCTAGAGCCGGGCATCTGGGGGAAAAACTGTTTTTT
-	TRBV20-1	TRBJ1-1	many	CSAFDLRATLRSFF	TGCAGTGCCTTTGATCTAAGGGCGACGCTACGGTCTTTCTTT
TRBD2	TRBV20-1	TRBJ2-3	many	CSARLSGETDTQYF	TGCAGTGCTAGGCTTAGCGGGGAAACAGATACGCAGTATTTT
-	TRBV6-5	TRBJ1-6	many	CASSYRNSPLHF	TGTGCCAGCAGTTACAGGAATTCACCCCTCCACTTT
-	TRBV6-4	TRBJ2-3	many	CASSQNLRDTQYF	TGTGCCAGCTCGCAGAACTTACGCGATACGCAGTATTTT
-	TRBV27	TRBJ2-5	many	CASSPGTVRLGTQYF	TGTGCCAGCAGTCCCGGTACGGTACGCCTCGGAACCCAGTACTTC